The next 12 T cell receptor beta chains were all read from a single sample in a study of cytomegalovirus exposure and HLA in healthy donors. It was with 60 Vbeta and 13 Jbeta primers that the PCR ran. Measured with immunoSEQ multiplex PCR; TCRdb has only the in-frame clones, and not every one. The sample gives 200,000 to 250,000 clones, 77% of which show up once; about 2.5% is in the top ten. The material sequenced was PBMCs. The receptor source for this set is a woman in her sixties or seventies in good health and CMV-seropositive.

V and J are TRBV11-2 and TRBJ2-3; unclear D gene. This CDR3 comprises 13 residues. Trimming stripped 0 bases from V and 4 bases from J, with 5 bases between. CDR1 SGHAT and CDR2 FQNNGV come from the germline V gene. The CDR3 loop is CASSLDQADTQYF. For the CDR3, the DNA is TGTGCCAGCAGCTTAGATCAGGCAGATACGCAGTATTTT.

Here the CDR3 reads CAGSLGTPDQWEQFF. The CDR3 nucleotides are TGTGCCGGGTCCCTCGGGACTCCCGATCAATGGGAGCAGTTCTTC. The gene calls are TRBV19 and TRBJ2-1; perhaps TRBD2 as D (6 bases). CDR1 and CDR2 from the germline V gene are LNHDA and SQIVND (reference sequence). Trimming removed 11 bases at V and 10 bases at J, with 27 bases between. The CDR3 runs to 15 residues.

This sequence joins TRBV18 and TRBJ1-3; TRBD1 might be the D (5 bases). Looked up from germline, CDR1 is KGHSH and CDR2 is LQKENI. This CDR3 has 16 residues. V was trimmed by 6 bases and J by 0 bases, leaving 15 bases between them. CDR3 bases: TGTGCCAGCTCTCAAACCGACAGCCGCTCTGGAAACACCATATATTTT. This encodes CASSQTDSRSGNTIYF.

This chain links TRBV28 with TRBJ1-5; maybe TRBD1 (6 bases). V was cut by 7 bases and J by 5 bases, with 9 bases left in between. In germline, CDR1 is MDHEN, CDR2 SYDVKM. CDR3 length: 12 residues. The chain's CDR3 is CASIRGDQPQHF. As DNA, the CDR3 is TGTGCCAGCATCAGGGGTGATCAGCCCCAGCATTTT.

V is TRBV5-3 and J is TRBJ2-2; 8 nucleotides line up with TRBD2. TRBV5-3 is given ORF status, its function remaining uncertain. The V and J ends lost 1 base and 0 bases, in that order; junction bases with no gene match: 20. This CDR3 has 22 amino acids. The DNA of the CDR3 is TGTGCCAGAAGCTTGATCCGGGGGGGATTGAGCGACAGGAAAACGAACACCGGGGAGCTGTTTTTT. It translates to CARSLIRGGLSDRKTNTGELFF.

This chain's CDR3 is CASGDPAPRDRQETQYF. DNA of the CDR3: TGTGCTAGTGGGGATCCCGCCCCCCGGGACAGACAAGAGACCCAGTACTTC. The J gene is TRBJ2-5, the V gene TRBV12-5, with TRBD1 identical over 7 bases. The V gene's germline CDR1 is LGHNT and CDR2 FRNRAP. V shed 6 bases, J shed 2 bases, and the junction held 15 bases outside the gene matches. The CDR3 extends over 17 amino acids.

The chain joins TRBV5-1 to TRBJ2-1; 10 bases map to TRBD2. CDR3 size: 15 residues. With V trimmed by 0 bases and J by 8 bases, 5 bases remained unmatched. Germline V gene data show CDR1 as SGHRS and CDR2 as YFSETQ. The CDR3 DNA sequence: TGCGCCAGCAGCTTGGCGGCTAGCGGGAGCGATGAGCAGTTCTTC. Encoded protein: CASSLAASGSDEQFF.

This chain joins TRBV6-5 and TRBJ2-1, with TRBD2 as a possible D gene (6 bases). Germline V gene lookup returns CDR1 MNHEY and CDR2 SVGAGI. The CDR3 totals 16 residues. V was pared by 0 bases and J by 4 bases, with 13 bases between. The CDR3 reads CASSYSGRGRYNEQFF. The DNA for the CDR3 is TGTGCCAGCAGTTACTCTGGCCGGGGGAGGTACAATGAGCAGTTCTTC.

This chain connects TRBV30 to TRBJ2-4, with a tentative D call TRBD1 (6 bases). Looked up from germline, CDR1 is GTSNPN and CDR2 is SVGIG (reference sequence). The CDR3 consists of 12 residues. Trimming pared 3 bases from V and 7 bases from J, leaving 10 bases between. The CDR3: CAWSTGWNIQYF. In DNA, the CDR3 is TGTGCCTGGAGCACAGGGTGGAACATTCAGTACTTC.

J is TRBJ2-7 and V is TRBV6-6; 7 positions match TRBD2. Per the germline V gene, CDR1 is MNHNY and CDR2 is SVGAGI (reference sequence). The ends lost 6 bases at V and 3 bases at J; junction bases unmatched: 11. The CDR3 is 15 residues long. In nucleotides, the CDR3 is TGTGCCAGCAGCTTCCTCGGGGGGACTGACTACGAGCAGTACTTC. Translation: CASSFLGGTDYEQYF.

As concerns this clone: A read error may account for a junction end that differs from germline. This chain joins TRBV18 and TRBJ1-2, with a tentative D call TRBD1 (6 bases). This CDR3 region has 15 residues. Germline V CDR1 and CDR2: KGHSH, LQKENI. The CDR3 loop is CASSPLVQGEDGYTF. In nucleotides, the CDR3 is TGTGCCAGCTCCCCACTTGTACAGGGAGAGGATGGCTACACCTTC.

The chain combines TRBV5-1 with TRBJ2-4; 9 bases align to TRBD1. The length of the CDR3 is 14 residues. Looked up from germline, CDR1 is SGHRS and CDR2 is YFSETQ. The V and J ends lost 0 bases and 6 bases, in that order; junction bases with no gene match: 1. CDR3 loop: CASSLGQGGNIQYF. In DNA form, the CDR3 reads TGCGCCAGCAGCTTGGGACAGGGGGGAAACATTCAGTACTTC.